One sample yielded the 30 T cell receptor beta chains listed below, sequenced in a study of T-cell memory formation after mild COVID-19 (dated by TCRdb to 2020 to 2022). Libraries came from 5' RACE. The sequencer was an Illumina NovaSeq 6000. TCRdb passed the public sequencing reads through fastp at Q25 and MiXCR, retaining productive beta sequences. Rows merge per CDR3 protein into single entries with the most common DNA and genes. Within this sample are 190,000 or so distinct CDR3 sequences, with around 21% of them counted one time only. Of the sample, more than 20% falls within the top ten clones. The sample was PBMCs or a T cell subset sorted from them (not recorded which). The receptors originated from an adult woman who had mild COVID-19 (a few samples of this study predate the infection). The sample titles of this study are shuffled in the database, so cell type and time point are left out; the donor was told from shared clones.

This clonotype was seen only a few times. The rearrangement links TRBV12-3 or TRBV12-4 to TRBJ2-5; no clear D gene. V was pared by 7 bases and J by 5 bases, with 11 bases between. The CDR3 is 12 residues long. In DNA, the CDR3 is TGTGCCAGCACCAATCATCGGGAGACCCAGTACTTC. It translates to CASTNHRETQYF.

DNA of the CDR3: TGTGCCAGCAGGGGGGTAGGTTTCTACGAGCAGTACTTC. Translating gives CASRGVGFYEQYF. The genes are TRBV6-1 and TRBJ2-7, with D perhaps matching TRBD1 or TRBD2 (5 bases each). Germline CDR1 reads MNHNS; CDR2 reads SASEGT. The CDR3 has 13 amino acids. Trimming left V 6 bases short and J 3 bases short, with 12 bases between.

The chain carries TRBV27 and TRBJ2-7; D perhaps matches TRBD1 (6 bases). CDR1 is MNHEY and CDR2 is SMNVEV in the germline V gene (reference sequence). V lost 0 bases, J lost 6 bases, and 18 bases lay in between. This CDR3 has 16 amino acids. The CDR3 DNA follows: TGTGCCAGCAGTTTATCGACAGGAGATCCCTCCATCGAGCAGTACTTC. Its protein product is CASSLSTGDPSIEQYF.

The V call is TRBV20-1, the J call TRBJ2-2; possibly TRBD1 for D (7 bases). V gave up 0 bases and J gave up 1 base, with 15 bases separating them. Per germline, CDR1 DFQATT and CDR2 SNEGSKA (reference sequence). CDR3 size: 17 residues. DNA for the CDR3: TGCAGTGCTAGAGATCAGGGGGGACACAGGAACACCGGGGAGCTGTTTTTT. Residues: CSARDQGGHRNTGELFF.

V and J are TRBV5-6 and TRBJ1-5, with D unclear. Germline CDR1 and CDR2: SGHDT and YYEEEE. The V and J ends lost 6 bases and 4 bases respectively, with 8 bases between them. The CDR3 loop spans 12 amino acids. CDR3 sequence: CASTSGNQPQHF. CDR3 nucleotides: TGTGCCAGCACGTCGGGTAATCAGCCCCAGCATTTT.

The CDR3 nucleotides are TGTGCCAGCAGTTACTCCGGGACGGACCCTGAAGCTTTCTTT. Its protein is CASSYSGTDPEAFF. This rearrangement joins TRBV6-5 to TRBJ1-1; possibly TRBD1 for D (5 bases). CDR3 length equals 14 residues. V lost 0 bases to trimming and J lost 6 bases, with 11 bases between them. The germline CDR1 and CDR2 sequences are MNHEY and SVGAGI.

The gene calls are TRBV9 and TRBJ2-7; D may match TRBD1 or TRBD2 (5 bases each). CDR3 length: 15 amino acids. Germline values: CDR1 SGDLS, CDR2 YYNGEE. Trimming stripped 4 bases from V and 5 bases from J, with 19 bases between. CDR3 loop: CASSRAGRMVDEQYF. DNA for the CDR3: TGTGCCAGCAGCCGGGCAGGGAGAATGGTCGACGAGCAGTACTTC.

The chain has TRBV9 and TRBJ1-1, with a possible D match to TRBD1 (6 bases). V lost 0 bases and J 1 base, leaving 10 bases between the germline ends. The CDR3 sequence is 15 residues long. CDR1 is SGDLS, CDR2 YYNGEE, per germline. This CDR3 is CASSVEGGWNTEAFF. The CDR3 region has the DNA TGTGCCAGCAGCGTAGAGGGGGGATGGAACACTGAAGCTTTCTTT. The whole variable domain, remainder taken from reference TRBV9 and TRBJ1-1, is DSGVTQTPKHLITATGQRVTLRCSPRSGDLSVYWYQQSLDQGLQFLIQYYNGEERAKGNILERFSAQQFPDLHSELNLSSLELGDSALYFCASSVEGGWNTEAFFGQGTRLTVV.

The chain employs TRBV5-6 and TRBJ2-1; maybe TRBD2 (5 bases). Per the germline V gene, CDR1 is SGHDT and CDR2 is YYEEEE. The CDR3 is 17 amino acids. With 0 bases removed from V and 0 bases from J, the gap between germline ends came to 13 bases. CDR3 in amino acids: CASSLERDSLSYNEQFF. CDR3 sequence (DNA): TGTGCCAGCAGCTTGGAGAGGGATTCCCTCTCCTACAATGAGCAGTTCTTC. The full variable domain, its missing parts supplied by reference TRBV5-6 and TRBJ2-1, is DAGVTQSPTHLIKTRGQQVTLRCSPKSGHDTVSWYQQALGQGPQFIFQYYEEEERQRGNFPDRFSGHQFPNYSSELNVNALLLGDSALYLCASSLERDSLSYNEQFFGPGTRLTVL.

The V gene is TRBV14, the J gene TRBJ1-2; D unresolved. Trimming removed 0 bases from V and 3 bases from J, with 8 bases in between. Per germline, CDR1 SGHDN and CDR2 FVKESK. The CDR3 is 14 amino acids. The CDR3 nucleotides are TGTGCCAGCAGCCAAGAATGGGATCACTATGGCTACACCTTC. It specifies CASSQEWDHYGYTF.

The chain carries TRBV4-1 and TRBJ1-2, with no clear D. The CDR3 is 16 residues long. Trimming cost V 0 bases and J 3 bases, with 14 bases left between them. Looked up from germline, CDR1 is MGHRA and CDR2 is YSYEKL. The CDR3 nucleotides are TGCGCCAGCAGCCAAGAAGGGTCAGTCCCAGACTATGGCTACACCTTC. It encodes CASSQEGSVPDYGYTF.

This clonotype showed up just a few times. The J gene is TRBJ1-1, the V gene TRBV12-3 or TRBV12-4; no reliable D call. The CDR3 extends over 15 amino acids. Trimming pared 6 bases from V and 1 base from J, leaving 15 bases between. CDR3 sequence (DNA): TGTGCCAGCAGCTTCTCCCCTACTCCGAACACTGAAGCTTTCTTT. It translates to CASSFSPTPNTEAFF.

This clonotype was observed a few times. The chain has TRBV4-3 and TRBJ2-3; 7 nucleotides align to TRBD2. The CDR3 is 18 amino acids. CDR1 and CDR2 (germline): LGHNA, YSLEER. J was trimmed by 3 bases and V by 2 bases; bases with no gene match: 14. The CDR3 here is CASSQHLPNGGSTDTQYF. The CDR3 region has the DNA TGCGCCAGCAGCCAACATCTTCCGAATGGCGGGAGTACAGATACGCAGTATTTT.

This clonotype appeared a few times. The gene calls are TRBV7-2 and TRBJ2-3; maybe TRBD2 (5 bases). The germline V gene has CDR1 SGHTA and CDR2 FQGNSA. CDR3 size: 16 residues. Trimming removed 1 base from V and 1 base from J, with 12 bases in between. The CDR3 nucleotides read TGTGCCAGCAGCTTAGACCGGGGTTTGGGCACAGATACGCAGTATTTT. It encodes CASSLDRGLGTDTQYF.

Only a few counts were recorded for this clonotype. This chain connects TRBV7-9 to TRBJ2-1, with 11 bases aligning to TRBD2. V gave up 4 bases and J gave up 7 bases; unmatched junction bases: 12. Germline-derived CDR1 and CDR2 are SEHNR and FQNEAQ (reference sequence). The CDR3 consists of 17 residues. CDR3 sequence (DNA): TGTGCCAGCAGCTCTTCACTAGCGGGAGTTTCTAGAAATGAGCAGTTCTTC. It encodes CASSSSLAGVSRNEQFF.

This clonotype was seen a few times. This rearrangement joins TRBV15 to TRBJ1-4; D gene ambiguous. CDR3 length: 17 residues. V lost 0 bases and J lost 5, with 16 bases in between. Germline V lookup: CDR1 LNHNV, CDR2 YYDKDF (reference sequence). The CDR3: CATSRDSPERVNEKLFF. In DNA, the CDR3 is TGTGCCACCAGCAGAGATAGTCCGGAAAGGGTGAATGAAAAACTGTTTTTT.

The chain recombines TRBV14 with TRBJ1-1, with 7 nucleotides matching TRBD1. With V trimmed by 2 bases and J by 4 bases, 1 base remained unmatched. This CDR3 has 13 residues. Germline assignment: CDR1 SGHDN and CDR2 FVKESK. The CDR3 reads CASSQQGVTEAFF. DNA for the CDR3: TGTGCCAGCAGCCAACAGGGGGTCACTGAAGCTTTCTTT.

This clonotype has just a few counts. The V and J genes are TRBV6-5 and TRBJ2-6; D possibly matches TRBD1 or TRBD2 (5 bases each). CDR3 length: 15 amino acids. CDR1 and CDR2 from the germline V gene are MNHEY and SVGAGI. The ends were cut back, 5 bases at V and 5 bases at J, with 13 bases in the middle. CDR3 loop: CASSTGTGRANVLTF. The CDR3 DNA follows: TGTGCCAGCAGTACCGGGACCGGGAGGGCCAACGTCCTGACTTTC.

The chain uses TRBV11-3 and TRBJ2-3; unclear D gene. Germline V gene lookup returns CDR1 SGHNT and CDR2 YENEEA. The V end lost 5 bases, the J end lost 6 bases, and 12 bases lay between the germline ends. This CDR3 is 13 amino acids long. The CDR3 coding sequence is TGTGCCAGCAGCGGCCTCGAGGCGGATACGCAGTATTTT. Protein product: CASSGLEADTQYF.

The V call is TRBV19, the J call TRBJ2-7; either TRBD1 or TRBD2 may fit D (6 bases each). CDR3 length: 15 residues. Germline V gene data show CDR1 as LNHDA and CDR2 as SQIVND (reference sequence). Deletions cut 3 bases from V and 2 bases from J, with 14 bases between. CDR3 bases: TGTGCCAGTAGTATCGCCGGGGGCTTAACCTACGAGCAGTACTTC. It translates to CASSIAGGLTYEQYF.

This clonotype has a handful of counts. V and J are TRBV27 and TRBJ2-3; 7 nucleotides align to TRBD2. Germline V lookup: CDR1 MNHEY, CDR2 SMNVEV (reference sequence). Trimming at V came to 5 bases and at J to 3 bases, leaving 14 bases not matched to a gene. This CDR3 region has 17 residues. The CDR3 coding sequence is TGTGCCAGCAGTCGCGGGGGATTTGCCCTGGGGACAGATACGCAGTATTTT. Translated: CASSRGGFALGTDTQYF.

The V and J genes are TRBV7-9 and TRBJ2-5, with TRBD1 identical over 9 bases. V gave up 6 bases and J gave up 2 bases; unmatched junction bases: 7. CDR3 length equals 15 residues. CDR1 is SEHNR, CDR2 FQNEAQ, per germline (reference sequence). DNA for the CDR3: TGTGCCAGCAGGGGTTCGACAGGGGGTCAAGAGACCCAGTACTTC. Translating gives CASRGSTGGQETQYF.

The chain's CDR3 is CASTLDRAPYGYTF. CDR3 bases: TGTGCCAGCACCCTGGACAGGGCTCCCTATGGCTACACCTTC. This chain joins TRBV21-1 and TRBJ1-2; the listed D gene, TRBD1, was not tested against the DNA. TRBV21-1 is marked as a pseudogene. The CDR3 consists of 14 residues.

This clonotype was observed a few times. The CDR3 DNA is TGTGCCAGCAGCGGGACTAGCGGGTTCACAGATACGCAGTATTTT. Encoded protein: CASSGTSGFTDTQYF. The chain uses TRBV9 and TRBJ2-3; 11 nucleotides match TRBD2. Germline values: CDR1 SGDLS, CDR2 YYNGEE. Trimming removed 3 bases from V and 2 bases from J; junction bases left unmatched: 2. The CDR3 is 15 amino acids.

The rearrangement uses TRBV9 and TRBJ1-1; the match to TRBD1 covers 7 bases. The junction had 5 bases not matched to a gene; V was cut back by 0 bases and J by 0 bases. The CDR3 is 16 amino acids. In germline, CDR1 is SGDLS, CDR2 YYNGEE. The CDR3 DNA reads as TGTGCCAGCAGCGTAGACGCAGGGGGGGTGAACACTGAAGCTTTCTTT. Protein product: CASSVDAGGVNTEAFF.

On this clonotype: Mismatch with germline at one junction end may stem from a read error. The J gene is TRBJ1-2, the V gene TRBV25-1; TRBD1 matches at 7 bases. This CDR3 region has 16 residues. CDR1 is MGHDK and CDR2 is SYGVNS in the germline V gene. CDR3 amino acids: CANSGGTVEGNYGYTF. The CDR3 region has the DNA TGTGCCAACAGTGGGGGGACAGTGGAGGGGAACTATGGCTACACCTTC.

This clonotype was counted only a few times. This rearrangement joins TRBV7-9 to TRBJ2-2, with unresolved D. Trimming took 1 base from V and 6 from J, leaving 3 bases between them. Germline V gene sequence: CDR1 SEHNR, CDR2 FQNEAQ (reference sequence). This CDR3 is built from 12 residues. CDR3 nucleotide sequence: TGTGCCAGCAGCTTAGAAGCCGGGGAGCTGTTTTTT. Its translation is CASSLEAGELFF.

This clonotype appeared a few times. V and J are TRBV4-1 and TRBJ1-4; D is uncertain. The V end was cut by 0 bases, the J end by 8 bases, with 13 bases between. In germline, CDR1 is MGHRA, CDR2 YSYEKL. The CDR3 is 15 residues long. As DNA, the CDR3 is TGCGCCAGCAGCCAAGAAAGGGTTGCCATCGAAAAACTGTTTTTT. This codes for CASSQERVAIEKLFF.

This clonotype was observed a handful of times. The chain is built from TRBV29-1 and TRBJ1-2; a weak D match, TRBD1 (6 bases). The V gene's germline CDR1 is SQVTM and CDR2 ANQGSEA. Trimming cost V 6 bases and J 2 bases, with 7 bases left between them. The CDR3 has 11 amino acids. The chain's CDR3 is CSVGHNYGYTF. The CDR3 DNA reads TGCAGCGTGGGACACAACTATGGCTACACCTTC. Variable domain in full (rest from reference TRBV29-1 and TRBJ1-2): SAVISQKPSRDICQRGTSLTIQCQVDSQVTMMFWYRQQPGQSLTLIATANQGSEATYESGFVIDKFPISRPNLTFSTLTVSNMSPEDSSIYLCSVGHNYGYTFGSGTRLTVV.

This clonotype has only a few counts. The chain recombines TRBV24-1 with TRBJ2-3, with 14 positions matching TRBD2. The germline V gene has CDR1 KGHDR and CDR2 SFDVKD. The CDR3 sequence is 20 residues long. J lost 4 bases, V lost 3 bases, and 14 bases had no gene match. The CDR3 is CATSDPGLAGADPHADTQYF. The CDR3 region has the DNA TGTGCCACCAGTGATCCGGGACTAGCGGGAGCCGATCCTCACGCAGATACGCAGTATTTT.